What follows are 3 T cell receptor beta chains derived from one specimen sequenced in a study of T-cell reconstitution after alpha-beta-depleted transplantation in children. Researchers prepared the TCRbeta library using unique molecular identifiers, the study reports. TCRdb redid the calling of the PCR reads with MiXCR, one entry per CDR3 protein. The sample holds a few hundred thousand distinct CDR3 sequences, 10% to 15% seen once. Sequencing was performed on PBMCs, mostly from graft donor cells, taken 360 days after TCRalphabeta/CD19-depleted stem cell transplant. The source is a male patient under 18 who had a stem cell transplant for acute myeloid leukemia, so the T cells may come from the graft donor.

This clonotype appeared a few times. The chain couples TRBV7-3 to TRBJ2-1; 15 bases agree with TRBD2. The germline V gene encodes CDR1 SGHTA and CDR2 FQGTGA. Unmatched junction bases numbered 7, after V lost 4 bases and J lost 0 bases. CDR3 size: 19 residues. CDR3 coding DNA: TGTGCCAGCAGCTCCGGACTAGCGGGAGGGGGGAGCTCCTACAATGAGCAGTTCTTC. Protein: CASSSGLAGGGSSYNEQFF.

This clonotype was counted only a few times. The chain uses TRBV12-3 or TRBV12-4 and TRBJ2-7; D possibly uses TRBD1 or TRBD2 (5 bases each). The V end lost 4 bases, the J end lost 6 bases, and 19 bases lay between the germline ends. CDR3 length: 15 amino acids. The CDR3: CASSSSGTAPREQYF. The CDR3 bases are TGTGCCAGCAGTTCCTCCGGGACGGCGCCTCGCGAGCAGTACTTC.

This clonotype was seen ten or more times. This sequence joins TRBV28 and TRBJ2-3; TRBD2 agrees at 11 bases. V dropped 2 bases and J dropped 5; count of bases not matched to a gene: 6. Germline loops: CDR1 MDHEN, CDR2 SYDVKM. There are 16 residues in the CDR3. The CDR3 protein is CASSLRLAGLEDTQYF. For the CDR3, the DNA is TGTGCCAGCAGTTTACGACTAGCGGGATTGGAAGATACGCAGTATTTT.